Shown below are 22 T cell receptor beta chains from a single sample sequenced in a study of early T cells in non-severe SARS-CoV-2 infection. TCRdb reprocessed the 5' RACE reads via MiXCR and lists one record per CDR3 protein. The sample yields 50,000 to 60,000 distinct CDR3 sequences, 6% to 8.5% seen once. Material for sequencing was whole blood. All receptors come from an adult who was a healthcare worker with PCR-confirmed SARS-CoV-2 infection or an uninfected control (not recorded which).

This clonotype showed up many times. This sequence joins TRBV6-4 and TRBJ2-5; no firm D call. The germline V and J ends were trimmed by 6 bases and 3 bases, with 11 bases remaining between them. This CDR3 comprises 13 residues. In germline, CDR1 is MRHNA, CDR2 SNTAGT. DNA for the CDR3: TGTGCCAGCAGCCAGAACGTAAAAGAGACCCAGTACTTC. This sequence encodes CASSQNVKETQYF.

The CDR3 region has the DNA TGTGCCAGCAGGCAATCCCAAGGGGGGCAGGGACGGACAGATACGCAGTATTTT. Protein product: CASRQSQGGQGRTDTQYF. This chain connects TRBV28 to TRBJ2-3; D is tentatively TRBD1 or TRBD2 (6 bases each). The CDR3 is 18 amino acids. Germline CDR1 is MDHEN and CDR2 is SYDVKM. V shed 6 bases and J shed 3 bases, with 25 bases lying between them.

V and J are TRBV20-1 and TRBJ2-1, with D perhaps matching TRBD2 (5 bases). Germline values: CDR1 DFQATT, CDR2 SNEGSKA (reference sequence). The CDR3 is 14 residues long. The ends were cut back, 3 bases at V and 3 bases at J, with 12 bases in the middle. CDR3 protein: CSASSSGGYNEQFF. The CDR3 DNA follows: TGCAGTGCTAGTTCCAGCGGAGGCTACAATGAGCAGTTCTTC.

This clonotype was recorded at least ten times. The chain couples TRBV7-6 to TRBJ2-1; D may correspond to TRBD1 or TRBD2 (6 bases each). Deletions cut 7 bases from V and 9 bases from J, with 22 bases between. Germline CDR1 is SGHVS and CDR2 is FNYEAQ. There are 15 residues in the CDR3. CDR3 region: CASTLRGGTHGEQFF. CDR3 bases: TGTGCCAGCACCCTCCGAGGGGGGACTCACGGTGAGCAGTTCTTC.

In its sample, this clonotype was seen a few times. The DNA for the CDR3 is TGTGCCAGCAGCTTAGAACTAGCGGGAAGGGAGTACTTC. This codes for CASSLELAGREYF. The rearrangement uses TRBV7-8 and TRBJ2-7; TRBD2 matches 10 bases. Unmatched junction bases numbered 5, after V lost 1 base and J lost 11 bases. This CDR3 comprises 13 residues. From germline, CDR1 is SGHVS and CDR2 FQNEAQ.

This clonotype came up a few times. J is TRBJ1-3 and V is TRBV6-6, with D unclear. V lost 2 bases, J lost 2 bases, and 7 bases lay in between. The CDR3 covers 14 residues. Germline V gives CDR1 MNHNY, CDR2 SVGAGI (reference sequence). Here the CDR3 DNA reads TGTGCCAGCAGTTACGCAAGTCCTGGAAACACCATATATTTT. It specifies CASSYASPGNTIYF.

V gene TRBV15 combines with J gene TRBJ2-5; D is perhaps TRBD1 (6 bases). This CDR3 comprises 14 residues. V lost 0 bases and J lost 2, with 7 bases in between. CDR1 LNHNV and CDR2 YYDKDF come from the germline V gene (reference sequence). The CDR3 DNA is TGTGCCACCAGCAGAGATCAGGGGCAAGAGACCCAGTACTTC. This encodes CATSRDQGQETQYF.

In its sample, this clonotype was seen many times. The genes are TRBV7-6 and TRBJ2-7; 8 bases are a match to TRBD1. Germline V gene sequence: CDR1 SGHVS, CDR2 FNYEAQ. This CDR3 region has 14 residues. After removal of 5 bases from V and 6 bases from J, the junction contained 9 bases not matched to a gene. The DNA for the CDR3 is TGTGCCAGCAGCACAGGGGGTACCGGACCCGAGCAGTACTTC. Translated: CASSTGGTGPEQYF.

This clonotype has a count of ten or more. The J gene is TRBJ2-1, the V gene TRBV18, with D perhaps TRBD1 or TRBD2 (6 bases each). V was trimmed by 2 bases and J by 7 bases, leaving 12 bases between them. The CDR3 extends over 14 amino acids. Per germline, CDR1 KGHSH and CDR2 LQKENI. The CDR3 DNA sequence: TGTGCCAGCTCACCATCCCCGGGGGCAAATGAGCAGTTCTTC. Protein product: CASSPSPGANEQFF.

Ten or more counts support this clonotype. The gene calls are TRBV29-1 and TRBJ1-1; 10 bases line up with TRBD1. The CDR3 is 16 residues long. V lost 4 bases, J lost 4 bases, and 12 bases stayed unmatched. CDR1 SQVTM and CDR2 ANQGSEA come from the germline V gene. The CDR3 sequence is CSVVAFPGQGSTEAFF. CDR3 coding DNA: TGCAGCGTTGTGGCCTTCCCGGGACAGGGGTCCACTGAAGCTTTCTTT.

This clonotype was counted at least ten times. The rearrangement joins TRBV5-1 to TRBJ2-5, with 9 bases matching TRBD2. The germline CDR1 and CDR2 sequences are SGHRS and YFSETQ. The length of the CDR3 is 16 residues. J lost 2 bases, V lost 0 bases, and 5 bases had no gene match. In DNA form, the CDR3 reads TGCGCCAGCAGCTTGGCCGCCAGCGGGGGGCAAGAGACCCAGTACTTC. The encoded protein is CASSLAASGGQETQYF.

The chain uses TRBV14 and TRBJ2-3, with 14 bases lining up with TRBD2. V was pared by 11 bases and J by 5 bases, with 30 bases of the junction left unmatched. CDR1 and CDR2 from the germline V gene are SGHDN and FVKESK. The CDR3 has 22 residues. The CDR3 protein is CAPRGADGTSGSPASHQDTQYF. CDR3 DNA: TGTGCCCCACGCGGGGCAGACGGGACTAGCGGGAGTCCCGCCAGTCACCAAGATACGCAGTATTTT.

This clonotype was counted many times. This chain uses TRBV7-2 with TRBJ2-3; 9 positions match TRBD1. Losses at the gene ends were 1 base for V and 3 bases for J; bases not matched to a gene: 5. Germline-derived CDR1 and CDR2 are SGHTA and FQGNSA. The CDR3 length is 16 residues. CDR3 loop: CASSLGRDRATDTQYF. The CDR3, as DNA: TGTGCCAGCAGCTTAGGGCGGGACAGGGCAACAGATACGCAGTATTTT.

This clonotype has ten or more counts. The rearrangement uses TRBV24-1 and TRBJ2-1; TRBD2 aligns across 8 bases. This CDR3 comprises 16 residues. V lost 4 bases and J lost 0; bases outside the gene matches: 4. Germline CDR1 is KGHDR and CDR2 is SFDVKD. As DNA, the CDR3 is TGTGCCACCAGTGACCCCGCGGGGGGCTCCTACAATGAGCAGTTCTTC. It encodes CATSDPAGGSYNEQFF.

This chain connects TRBV20-1 to TRBJ1-4, with D uncertain. Trimming took 0 bases from V and 0 from J, leaving 11 bases between them. CDR1 and CDR2 (germline): DFQATT, SNEGSKA (reference sequence). The CDR3 contains 16 residues. CDR3 sequence reads: CSARDRLTATNEKLFF. The CDR3 DNA sequence: TGCAGTGCTAGAGATCGGCTGACTGCAACTAATGAAAAACTGTTTTTT.

Ten or more counts support this clonotype. V is TRBV28 and J is TRBJ2-1; D assignment may be TRBD1 or TRBD2 (5 bases each). Trimming removed 8 bases at V and 2 bases at J, with 7 bases between. From germline, CDR1 is MDHEN and CDR2 SYDVKM. The CDR3 runs 12 residues. CDR3 bases: TGTGCCAGCGGGACCACCTACAATGAGCAGTTCTTC. It yields the protein CASGTTYNEQFF.

This clonotype was recorded many times. This chain links TRBV12-2 with TRBJ2-7. TRBV12-2 is a pseudogene. CDR3 length equals 13 residues. For the CDR3, the DNA is TGTGCAAGTCGCCACGCAGACTCCTACGAGCAGTACTTC. This translates into CASRHADSYEQYF.

The chain couples TRBV7-3 to TRBJ2-2; 11 bases are a match to TRBD2. Germline CDR1 and CDR2: SGHTA and FQGTGA. CDR3 length: 14 residues. With V trimmed by 5 bases and J by 7 bases, 3 bases remained unmatched. The CDR3 DNA is TGTGCCAGCAGCATTAGCGGGAGGGACGGGGAGCTGTTTTTT. This encodes CASSISGRDGELFF.

This chain connects TRBV7-3 to TRBJ1-2; D remains ambiguous. Deletions cut 1 base from V and 6 bases from J, with 9 bases between. This CDR3 contains 13 residues. CDR1 is SGHTA and CDR2 is FQGTGA in the germline V gene. CDR3: CASSLSPQHGYTF. The CDR3 nucleotides are TGTGCCAGCAGCTTAAGCCCACAGCATGGCTACACCTTC.

This clonotype has a handful of counts. The chain has TRBV5-1 and TRBJ2-1, with TRBD1 as a possible D gene (6 bases). Between the trimmed V and J ends, which lost 6 bases and 7 bases, there was a span of 17 bases. The CDR3 length is 14 residues. Germline V gives CDR1 SGHRS, CDR2 YFSETQ. The CDR3 DNA is TGCGCCAGCAATCGGGACACGGGTCTGAATGAGCAGTTCTTC. Protein: CASNRDTGLNEQFF.

The chain uses TRBV20-1 and TRBJ2-5, with D perhaps being TRBD1 or TRBD2 (5 bases each). The CDR3 totals 14 residues. The ends were cut back, 1 base at V and 4 bases at J, with 13 bases in the middle. Germline loops: CDR1 DFQATT, CDR2 SNEGSKA (reference sequence). The CDR3 protein is CSARASGLGETQYF. DNA of the CDR3: TGCAGTGCTAGAGCATCGGGGCTGGGAGAGACCCAGTACTTC.

This clonotype was seen many times. The chain is built from TRBV5-1 and TRBJ2-7; D is unresolved. Germline loops: CDR1 SGHRS, CDR2 YFSETQ. V was shortened by 0 bases and J by 5 bases, with 9 bases between the two germline ends. CDR3 length: 13 amino acids. The CDR3 loop is CASSLEAVDEQYF. The CDR3 DNA sequence: TGCGCCAGCAGCTTGGAGGCAGTAGACGAGCAGTACTTC.